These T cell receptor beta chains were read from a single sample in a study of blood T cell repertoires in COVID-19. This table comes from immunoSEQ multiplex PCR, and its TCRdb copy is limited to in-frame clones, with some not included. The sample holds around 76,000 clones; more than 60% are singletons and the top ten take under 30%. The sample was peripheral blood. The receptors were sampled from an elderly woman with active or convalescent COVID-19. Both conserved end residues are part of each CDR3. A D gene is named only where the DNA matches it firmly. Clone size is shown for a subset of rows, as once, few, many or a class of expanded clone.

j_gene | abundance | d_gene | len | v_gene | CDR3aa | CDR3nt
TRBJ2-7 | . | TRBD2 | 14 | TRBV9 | CASSVDGGFNEQYF | TGTGCCAGCAGCGTAGACGGGGGGTTCAACGAGCAGTACTTC
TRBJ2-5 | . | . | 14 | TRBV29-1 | CSVEGDTRMETQYF | TGCAGCGTTGAGGGGGACACAAGGATGGAGACCCAGTACTTC
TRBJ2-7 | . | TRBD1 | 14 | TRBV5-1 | CASSFRGTSYEQYF | TGCGCCAGCAGCTTCAGGGGGACATCCTACGAGCAGTACTTC
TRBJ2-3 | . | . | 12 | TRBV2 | CAGNRDEDTQYF | TGTGCCGGCAACAGGGATGAAGATACGCAGTATTTT
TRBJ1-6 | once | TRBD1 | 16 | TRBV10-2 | CASRVTGGGNNSPLHF | TGCGCCAGCAGAGTGACAGGGGGCGGTAATAATTCACCCCTCCACTTT
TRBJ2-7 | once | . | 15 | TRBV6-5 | CASNYMRDSQYEQYF | TGTGCCAGCAATTATATGCGGGACAGCCAATACGAGCAGTACTTC
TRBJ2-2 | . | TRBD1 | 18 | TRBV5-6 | CASSLTTGGSLRTGELFF | TGTGCCAGCAGCTTGACGACAGGGGGCAGTTTAAGAACCGGGGAGCTGTTTTTT
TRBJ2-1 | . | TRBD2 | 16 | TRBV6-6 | CASSTLPGLTLYEQFF | TGTGCCAGCAGCACACTTCCGGGACTAACTCTCTATGAGCAGTTCTTC
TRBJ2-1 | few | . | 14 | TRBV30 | CAWGGPESYNEQFF | TGTGCCTGGGGGGGGCCAGAATCCTACAATGAGCAGTTCTTC
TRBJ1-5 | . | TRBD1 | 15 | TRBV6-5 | CASSQTRGLSQPQHF | TGTGCCAGCAGTCAAACCAGGGGGCTCTCCCAGCCCCAGCATTTT
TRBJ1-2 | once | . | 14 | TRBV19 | CASSIPGANYGYTF | TGTGCCAGTAGTATCCCGGGAGCTAACTATGGCTACACCTTC
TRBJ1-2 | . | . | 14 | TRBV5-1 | CASSFRRGPDGYTF | TGCGCCAGCAGCTTTAGGAGGGGCCCGGATGGCTACACCTTC
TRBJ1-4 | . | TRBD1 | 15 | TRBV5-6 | CASSPGQSTNEKLFF | TGTGCCAGCAGCCCGGGACAGTCAACTAATGAAAAACTGTTTTTT
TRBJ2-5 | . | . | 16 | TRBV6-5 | CASSYSTSRVQETQYF | TGTGCCAGCAGTTACTCAACCAGCAGGGTTCAAGAGACCCAGTACTTC
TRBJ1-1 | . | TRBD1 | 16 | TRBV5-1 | CASSSLGTELNTEAFF | TGCGCCAGCAGCTCGCTAGGGACAGAACTTAACACTGAAGCTTTCTTT
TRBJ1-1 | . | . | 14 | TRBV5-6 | CASSWRLANTEAFF | TGTGCCAGCAGCTGGAGGCTGGCGAACACTGAAGCTTTCTTT
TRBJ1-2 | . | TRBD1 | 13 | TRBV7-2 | CASSPQGDYGYTF | TGTGCCAGCAGTCCACAGGGGGACTATGGCTACACCTTC
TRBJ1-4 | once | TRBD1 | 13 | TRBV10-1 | CAMGTTGDEKLFF | TGCGCCATGGGCACAACAGGGGACGAAAAACTGTTTTTT
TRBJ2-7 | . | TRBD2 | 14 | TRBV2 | CASTVGGGAYEQYF | TGTGCCAGCACGGTAGGCGGGGGGGCCTACGAGCAGTACTTC
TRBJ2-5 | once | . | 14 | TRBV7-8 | CASSLLYKQETQYF | TGTGCCAGCAGCTTATTATACAAACAAGAGACCCAGTACTTC
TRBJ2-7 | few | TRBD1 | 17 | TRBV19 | CASSILQTGGSSYEQYF | TGTGCCAGTAGTATCCTCCAGACAGGGGGCAGCTCCTACGAGCAGTACTTC
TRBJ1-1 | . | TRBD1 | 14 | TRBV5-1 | CASSWDRLNTEAFF | TGCGCCAGCAGCTGGGACAGGCTGAACACTGAAGCTTTCTTT
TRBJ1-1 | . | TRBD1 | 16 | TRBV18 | CASSPGQGVLRTEAFF | TGTGCCAGCTCACCTGGACAGGGAGTTCTGAGAACTGAAGCTTTCTTT
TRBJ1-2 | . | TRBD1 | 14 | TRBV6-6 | CASSPTGGGYGYTF | TGTGCCAGCAGCCCGACAGGGGGCGGCTATGGCTACACCTTC
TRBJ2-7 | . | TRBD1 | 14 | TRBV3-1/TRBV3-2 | CASSQRTGTYEQYF | TGTGCCAGCAGCCAGCGGACAGGAACCTACGAGCAGTACTTC
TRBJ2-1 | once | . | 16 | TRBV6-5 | CASSYRAGTSYNEQFF | TGTGCCAGCAGTTATAGGGCGGGGACCTCCTACAATGAGCAGTTCTTC
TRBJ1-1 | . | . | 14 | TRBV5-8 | CASSLGGENTEAFF | TGTGCCAGCAGCTTGGGGGGGGAGAACACTGAAGCTTTCTTT
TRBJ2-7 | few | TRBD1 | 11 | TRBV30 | CAWGTGDEQYF | TGTGCCTGGGGGACAGGGGACGAGCAGTACTTC
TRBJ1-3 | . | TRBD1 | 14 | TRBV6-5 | CASRLQGAGNTIYF | TGTGCCAGCAGGCTACAGGGGGCAGGAAACACCATATATTTT
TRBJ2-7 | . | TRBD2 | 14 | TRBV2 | CASSGTSSGHEQYF | TGTGCCAGCAGTGGGACTAGCAGTGGCCACGAGCAGTACTTC
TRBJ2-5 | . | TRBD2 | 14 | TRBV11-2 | CASSFSGEEETQYF | TGTGCCAGCAGCTTCAGCGGGGAGGAGGAGACCCAGTACTTC
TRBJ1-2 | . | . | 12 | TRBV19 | CASSRTPNGYTF | TGTGCCAGTAGTAGGACTCCCAATGGCTACACCTTC
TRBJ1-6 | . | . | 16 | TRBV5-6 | CASSLVQPGYNSPLHF | TGTGCCAGCAGCTTGGTGCAGCCAGGCTATAATTCACCCCTCCACTTT
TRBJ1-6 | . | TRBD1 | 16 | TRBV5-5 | CASSPLTGAPNSPLHF | TGTGCCAGCAGCCCCTTAACAGGGGCCCCCAATTCGCCCCTCCACTTT
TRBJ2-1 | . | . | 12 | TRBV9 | CASEGDYNEQFF | TGTGCCAGCGAAGGGGATTACAATGAGCAGTTCTTC
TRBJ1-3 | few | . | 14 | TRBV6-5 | CASSNRAGGNTIYF | TGTGCCAGCAGTAACAGGGCTGGGGGAAACACCATATATTTT
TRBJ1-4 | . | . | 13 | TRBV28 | CASSYQGHEKLFF | TGTGCCAGCAGTTATCAGGGCCATGAAAAACTGTTTTTT
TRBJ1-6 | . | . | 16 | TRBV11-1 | CASSLAAGGVDSPLHF | TGTGCCAGCAGCTTAGCGGCCGGCGGAGTCGATTCACCCCTCCACTTT
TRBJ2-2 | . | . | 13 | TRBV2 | CASSLSLNGELFF | TGTGCCAGCAGTTTATCCCTTAACGGGGAGCTGTTTTTT
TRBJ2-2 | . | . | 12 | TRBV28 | CASSLSSGELFF | TGTGCCAGCAGTTTATCGAGCGGGGAGCTGTTTTTT
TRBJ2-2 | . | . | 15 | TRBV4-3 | CASSQVRQGTGELFF | TGCGCCAGCAGCCAAGTTCGTCAGGGCACCGGGGAGCTGTTTTTT
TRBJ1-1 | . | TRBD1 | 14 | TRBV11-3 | CASSSGQGNTEAFF | TGTGCCAGCAGCTCCGGACAGGGTAACACTGAAGCTTTCTTT
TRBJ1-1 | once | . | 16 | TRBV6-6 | CASSYQLQGLNTEAFF | TGTGCCAGCAGTTACCAACTCCAGGGGCTGAACACTGAAGCTTTCTTT
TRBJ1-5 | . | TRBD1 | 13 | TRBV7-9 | CASGQGSGQPQHF | TGTGCCAGCGGACAGGGGTCTGGGCAGCCCCAGCATTTT
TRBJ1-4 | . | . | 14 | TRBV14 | CASSQDSQGGELFF | TGTGCCAGCAGCCAAGATTCCCAGGGAGGAGAACTGTTTTTT
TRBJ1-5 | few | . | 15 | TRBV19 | CASSIRRVSNQPQHF | TGTGCCAGTAGTATTCGCAGGGTCAGCAATCAGCCCCAGCATTTT
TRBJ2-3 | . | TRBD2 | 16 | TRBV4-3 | CASSRGTILGTDTQYF | TGCGCCAGCAGCCGGGGGACTATTTTAGGCACAGATACGCAGTATTTT
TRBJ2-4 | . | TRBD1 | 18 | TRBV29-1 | CSVEDPGFSAGGWNIQYF | TGCAGCGTTGAAGATCCTGGTTTCTCGGCAGGGGGCTGGAACATTCAGTACTTC
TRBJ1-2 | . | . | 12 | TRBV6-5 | CASSPSGAAYTF | TGTGCCAGCAGTCCCAGCGGGGCCGCTTACACCTTC
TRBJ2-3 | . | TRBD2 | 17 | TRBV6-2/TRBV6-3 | CASSYSRGGGPTDTQYF | TGTGCCAGCAGTTACTCGAGAGGCGGGGGGCCAACAGATACGCAGTATTTT
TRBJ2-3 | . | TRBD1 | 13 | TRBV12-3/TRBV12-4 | CASSSYRGDTQYF | TGTGCCAGCAGTTCCTACAGGGGGGATACGCAGTATTTT
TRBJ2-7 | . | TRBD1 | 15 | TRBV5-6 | CASSVPGQPSLEQYF | TGTGCCAGCAGCGTCCCGGGACAGCCGTCGTTGGAGCAGTACTTC
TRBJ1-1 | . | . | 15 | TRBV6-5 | CASSYWGRDSTEAFF | TGTGCCAGCAGTTACTGGGGGCGAGATAGCACTGAAGCTTTCTTT
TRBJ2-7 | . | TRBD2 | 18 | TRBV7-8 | CASSLVGLAGGLTYEQYF | TGTGCCAGCAGCCTAGTCGGGCTAGCGGGGGGACTCACCTACGAGCAGTACTTC
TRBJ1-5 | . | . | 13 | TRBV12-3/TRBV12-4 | CASSLGRSQPQHF | TGTGCCAGCAGTTTGGGGCGTTCCCAGCCCCAGCATTTT
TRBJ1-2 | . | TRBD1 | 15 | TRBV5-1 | CASSWGDRGKSGYTF | TGCGCCAGCAGCTGGGGGGACAGGGGAAAGAGCGGCTACACCTTC
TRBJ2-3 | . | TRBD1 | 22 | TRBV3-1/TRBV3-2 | CASSQSLKKGQGQVVPVDTQYF | TGTGCCAGCAGCCAATCATTGAAAAAGGGACAGGGGCAGGTTGTCCCAGTAGATACGCAGTATTTT
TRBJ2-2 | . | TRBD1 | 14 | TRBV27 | CASRSTGGTGELFF | TGTGCCAGCAGGTCTACAGGGGGCACCGGGGAGCTGTTTTTT
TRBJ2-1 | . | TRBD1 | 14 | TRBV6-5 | CASSYRGQGLEQFF | TGTGCCAGCAGTTACCGCGGACAGGGTCTAGAACAGTTCTTC